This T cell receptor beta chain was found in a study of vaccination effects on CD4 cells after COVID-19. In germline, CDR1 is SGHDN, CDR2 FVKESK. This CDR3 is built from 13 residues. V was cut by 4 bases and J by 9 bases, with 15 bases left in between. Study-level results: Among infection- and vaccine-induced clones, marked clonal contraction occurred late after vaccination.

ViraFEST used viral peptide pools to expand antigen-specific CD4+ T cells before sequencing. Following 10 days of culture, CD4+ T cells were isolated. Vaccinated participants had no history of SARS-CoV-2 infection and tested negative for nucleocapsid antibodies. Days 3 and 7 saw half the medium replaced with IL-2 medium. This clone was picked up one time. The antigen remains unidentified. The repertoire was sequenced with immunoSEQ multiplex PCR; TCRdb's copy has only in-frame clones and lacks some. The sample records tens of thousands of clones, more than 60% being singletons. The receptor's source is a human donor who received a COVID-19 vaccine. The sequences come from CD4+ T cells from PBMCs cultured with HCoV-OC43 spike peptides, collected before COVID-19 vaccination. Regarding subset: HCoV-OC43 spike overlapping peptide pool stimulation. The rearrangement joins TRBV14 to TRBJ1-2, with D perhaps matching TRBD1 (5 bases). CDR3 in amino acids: CASSPQVRGSYTF. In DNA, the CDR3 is TGTGCCAGCAGCCCCCAGGTCCGGGGGAGCTACACCTTC.